The TCR beta chain described here comes from a study of shared clonotypes between healthy human individuals. Positively selected for CCR7, the CD45RO-negative cells used as naive CD8 cells excluded terminally differentiated effector memory CD45RA+ cells. Genomic DNA belonging to each subset was distributed in equal measure over several immunoSEQ plates. Each PCR replicate from the sorted subsets contained 150 to 250 ng DNA, which is around 30,000 T cell genomes. Produced via immunoSEQ multiplex PCR; TCRdb's table is partial and in-frame only. The sample contains around 1.9 million clones, approximately 94% of which appear only once. Note on this clone: This CDR3 is also generated by other DNA sequences in the sample.

This clonotype was obtained from a man aged 18 to 29 in good health. Some clones in this sample may be carry-over from other donors' samples. The sequenced sample consisted of naive CD8+ T cells from PBMCs.

In DNA form, the CDR3 reads TGTGCCAGCAGTCTCGATGCCTCTTACGAGCAGTACTTC. Amino acids: CASSLDASYEQYF. The chain joins TRBV28 to TRBJ2-7; no definite D call. Germline V CDR1 and CDR2: MDHEN, SYDVKM. Trimming cost V 5 bases and J 4 bases, with 12 bases left between them. CDR3 length: 13 amino acids.